The 15 T cell receptor beta chains below come from one sample, sequenced in a study of vaccination effects on CD4 cells after COVID-19. For these receptors, no antigen is known. Assay used: immunoSEQ multiplex PCR; TCRdb lists only in-frame clones, some missing. Of about 74,000 clones in the sample, approximately 80% were seen once. Following a roughly ten-day culture, CD4+ T cells were purified. Sequenced here: CD4+ T cells from PBMCs cultured without peptide, sampled before COVID-19 vaccination. Source of these receptors: a human donor who received a COVID-19 vaccine.

The rearrangement joins TRBV7-9 to TRBJ1-6; D is possibly TRBD1 (5 bases). V shed 5 bases and J shed 10 bases, with 12 bases lying between them. The CDR3 sequence is 13 residues long. Germline V gives CDR1 SEHNR, CDR2 FQNEAQ (reference sequence). The CDR3 bases are TGTGCCAGCAGCCAGGGTAGCGACTCACCCCTCCACTTT. Amino acids: CASSQGSDSPLHF. Full variable domain (outside the CDR3, taken from reference TRBV7-9 and TRBJ1-6): DTGVSQNPRHKITKRGQNVTFRCDPISEHNRLYWYRQTLGQGPEFLTYFQNEAQLEKSRLLSDRFSAERPKGSFSTLEIQRTEQGDSAMYLCASSQGSDSPLHFGNGTRLTVT.

The V call is TRBV18, the J call TRBJ2-3; D is unclear. The germline gives CDR1 KGHSH, CDR2 LQKENI. V lost 2 bases, J lost 0 bases, and 12 bases lay in between. This CDR3 has 16 amino acids. The CDR3 DNA sequence: TGTGCCAGCTCACCAGACGTGGGGATTAGCACAGATACGCAGTATTTT. This sequence encodes CASSPDVGISTDTQYF.

In its sample, this clone was seen once. V usage is TRBV7-2 and J usage is TRBJ2-5; no clear D gene. With 0 bases removed from V and 7 bases from J, the gap between germline ends came to 9 bases. CDR1 SGHTA and CDR2 FQGNSA come from the germline V gene. The CDR3 has 13 amino acids. CDR3: CASSLAGAWTQYF. CDR3 in DNA: TGTGCCAGCAGCTTAGCCGGAGCCTGGACCCAGTACTTC. The whole variable domain, filled in from reference TRBV7-2 and TRBJ2-5, reads GAGVSQSPSNKVTEKGKDVELRCDPISGHTALYWYRQSLGQGLEFLIYFQGNSAPDKSGLPSDRFSAERTGGSVSTLTIQRTQQEDSAVYLCASSLAGAWTQYFGPGTRLLVL.

V is TRBV5-1 and J is TRBJ2-1; D assignment may be TRBD1 or TRBD2 (6 bases each). The V end was cut by 4 bases, the J end by 9 bases, with 23 bases between. The CDR3 is 16 amino acids. Germline CDR1 SGHRS, CDR2 YFSETQ. The CDR3: CASSGSRGLRAIEQFF. The CDR3 DNA sequence: TGCGCCAGCAGCGGTAGTCGGGGGCTACGAGCGATTGAGCAGTTCTTC. Full variable domain (missing parts from reference TRBV5-1 and TRBJ2-1): KAGVTQTPRYLIKTRGQQVTLSCSPISGHRSVSWYQQTPGQGLQFLFEYFSETQRNKGNFPGRFSGRQFSNSRSEMNVSTLELGDSALYLCASSGSRGLRAIEQFFGPGTRLTVL.

The chain recombines TRBV28 with TRBJ2-1; 8 bases map to TRBD2. CDR3 length equals 14 residues. Germline CDR1 and CDR2: MDHEN and SYDVKM. J was trimmed by 14 bases and V by 6 bases; bases with no gene match: 15. The DNA of the CDR3 is TGTGCCAGCAGCCAACCCGGGACTAGAGGGTGGGAGTTCTTC. As protein: CASSQPGTRGWEFF.

The chain uses TRBV9 and TRBJ2-2, with 9 bases aligning to TRBD2. Germline V gives CDR1 SGDLS, CDR2 YYNGEE. The CDR3 spans 16 residues. V shed 4 bases and J 3 bases; nucleotides not matched to a gene: 7. The CDR3 DNA sequence: TGTGCCAGCAGCTTGCGGGGGGGCCAGGACACCGGGGAGCTGTTTTTT. Protein: CASSLRGGQDTGELFF.

There are a few counts of this clone. The rearrangement uses TRBV4-2 and TRBJ1-5; D unclear. The CDR3 runs 15 residues. Germline assignment: CDR1 LGHNA and CDR2 YNFKEQ. Trimming shortened V by 0 bases and J by 0 bases, and 6 bases separated the two germline ends. The CDR3 bases are TGTGCCAGCAGCCAAGATTCAACTAGCAATCAGCCCCAGCATTTT. Residues: CASSQDSTSNQPQHF.

The CDR3 is CASSIGGRQMNTQYF. The CDR3 nucleotides are TGTGCCAGTAGTATAGGCGGCCGCCAGATGAATACGCAGTATTTT. This chain uses TRBV19 with TRBJ2-3; D gene unclear. The CDR3 extends over 15 amino acids. With 1 base removed from V and 7 bases from J, the gap between germline ends came to 15 bases. From germline, CDR1 is LNHDA and CDR2 SQIVND (reference sequence).

The rearrangement links TRBV5-5 to TRBJ2-5; 13 bases agree with TRBD2. J was trimmed by 5 bases and V by 2 bases; bases with no gene match: 12. Germline loops: CDR1 SGHKS, CDR2 YYEKEE (reference sequence). The CDR3 sequence is 18 residues long. Here the CDR3 reads CASSFGTSGASGRETQYF. In DNA form, the CDR3 reads TGTGCCAGCAGCTTTGGGACTAGCGGGGCCTCCGGGAGGGAGACCCAGTACTTC.

This clone has only one observation. The rearrangement uses TRBV2 and TRBJ1-1, with unresolved D. Germline lookup yields CDR1 SNHLY and CDR2 FYNNEI. The CDR3 is 15 amino acids. The V gene lost 2 bases and the J gene lost 0 bases, with 10 bases spanning the gap. CDR3 DNA sequence: TGTGCCAGCAGTGAATTGGGCCCTATGAACACTGAAGCTTTCTTT. This gives the protein CASSELGPMNTEAFF.

This clone was found a few times. CDR3 DNA sequence: TGTGCCAGCAGTTTAATCTACCAGGGTCAGCCCCAGCATTTT. It encodes CASSLIYQGQPQHF. The V call is TRBV27, the J call TRBJ1-5; a weak D match, TRBD1 (5 bases). V was trimmed by 2 bases and J by 6 bases, leaving 11 bases between them. The CDR3 covers 14 residues. Germline assignment: CDR1 MNHEY and CDR2 SMNVEV (reference sequence).

This chain uses TRBV19 with TRBJ1-5; 8 bases are a match to TRBD1. The V and J ends lost 6 bases and 5 bases, in that order; junction bases with no gene match: 6. From germline, CDR1 is LNHDA and CDR2 SQIVND (reference sequence). The length of the CDR3 is 14 residues. The CDR3 sequence: CASSLGQGHQPQHF. The DNA for the CDR3 is TGTGCCAGTAGCCTCGGACAGGGTCATCAGCCCCAGCATTTT.

The CDR3 DNA sequence: TGTGCCAGCAGTTATTGGACAGCAATAGCTAACTATGGCTACACCTTC. Protein product: CASSYWTAIANYGYTF. V is TRBV3-1 (or the pseudogene TRBV3-2) and J is TRBJ1-2; a weak D match, TRBD1 (6 bases). The CDR3 sequence is 16 residues long. CDR1 and CDR2 from the germline V gene are LGHDT and YNNKEL (reference sequence). The germline V and J ends were trimmed by 6 bases and 0 bases, with 17 bases remaining between them.

The J gene is TRBJ1-1, the V gene TRBV5-1; TRBD1 matches 7 bases. V trimming: 4 bases; J trimming: 6 bases; junction bases outside the gene matches: 15. Germline V CDR1 and CDR2: SGHRS, YFSETQ. The CDR3 consists of 16 residues. CDR3 DNA: TGCGCCAGCAGCCTAATATCCAGGGGGTTGACCCCTGAAGCTTTCTTT. Protein product: CASSLISRGLTPEAFF.

This clone was recorded a few times. The sample holds other DNA sequences that translate to the same CDR3. The rearrangement uses TRBV24-1 and TRBJ2-1; D perhaps matches TRBD2 (6 bases). The CDR3 consists of 14 residues. Trimming pared 5 bases from V and 0 bases from J, leaving 7 bases between. The germline CDR1 and CDR2 sequences are KGHDR and SFDVKD. CDR3 coding DNA: TGTGCCACCAGTGTGGGGGGCTCCTACAATGAGCAGTTCTTC. This gives the protein CATSVGGSYNEQFF.